Below, 21 T cell receptor beta chains from the same sample are listed, as sequenced in a study of cytomegalovirus exposure and HLA in healthy donors (dated 2017 in TCRdb). Preparation of the library involved the immunoSEQ multiplex PCR assay. For the multiplex PCR, a mixture combining 60 forward primers for TCR Vbeta segments and 13 reverse primers for TCR Jbeta segments was used. TCRdb mirrors the immuneACCESS table, restricted to in-frame sequences. Some clones are absent from its copies; in checked studies, under half trace to an unresolved V gene, and the reason for the others is unknown. The sample data list around 180,000 clones, and about 83% of these were observed just once. 5% to 6% of the sample is taken by the ten largest. The sequencing sample was made of PBMCs. The receptors come from a woman aged 30 to 39 in good health and CMV-seropositive.

To note about this clone: The sample holds other DNA sequences that translate to the same CDR3. This chain joins TRBV2 and TRBJ2-3; no reliable D call. There are 12 residues in the CDR3. Germline assignment: CDR1 SNHLY and CDR2 FYNNEI. Trimming left V 6 bases short and J 2 bases short, with 6 bases between. CDR3 DNA sequence: TGTGCCAGCAGAGAGTCCACAGATACGCAGTATTTT. Protein product: CASRESTDTQYF.

The CDR3 nucleotides read TGTGCCAGCAGCCTGAGGGACTACTCCTACGAGCAGTACTTC. This sequence encodes CASSLRDYSYEQYF. This chain connects TRBV9 to TRBJ2-7; the match to TRBD2 covers 7 bases. Germline CDR1 is SGDLS and CDR2 is YYNGEE. This CDR3 is 14 amino acids long. V trimming: 4 bases; J trimming: 0 bases; junction bases outside the gene matches: 4.

This clone was picked up one time. V and J are TRBV7-9 and TRBJ2-5, with D tentatively TRBD2 (6 bases). V was cut by 5 bases and J by 4 bases, with 14 bases left in between. Germline V gives CDR1 SEHNR, CDR2 FQNEAQ (reference sequence). This CDR3 has 14 residues. The CDR3 DNA is TGTGCCAGCAGCCTGACGGGGACTGGAGAGACCCAGTACTTC. Protein: CASSLTGTGETQYF.

This clone is a singleton in its sample. The genes are TRBV28 and TRBJ2-1; D not resolved. The CDR3 sequence is 11 residues long. V shed 5 bases and J shed 4 bases, with 3 bases lying between them. Germline CDR1 is MDHEN and CDR2 is SYDVKM. DNA of the CDR3: TGTGCCAGCAGTCTATACAATGAGCAGTTCTTC. It translates to CASSLYNEQFF.

This rearrangement joins TRBV5-1 to TRBJ1-4, with 8 bases fitting TRBD1. CDR3 length equals 19 residues. The junction had 19 bases not matched to a gene; V was cut back by 4 bases and J by 5 bases. Germline V gene lookup returns CDR1 SGHRS and CDR2 YFSETQ. The CDR3, as DNA: TGCGCCAGCAGCCTGGTGGGGTTACTGGACAGGGTCCGGAATGAAAAACTGTTTTTT. Amino acids: CASSLVGLLDRVRNEKLFF.

The chain employs TRBV7-8 and TRBJ2-2; D gene unclear. V shed 5 bases and J shed 4 bases, with 5 bases lying between them. Germline CDR1 reads SGHVS; CDR2 reads FQNEAQ. The CDR3 spans 12 residues. Here the CDR3 reads CASSTRTGELFF. For the CDR3, the DNA is TGTGCCAGCAGCACGCGCACCGGGGAGCTGTTTTTT.

This sequence joins TRBV2 and TRBJ2-1; 14 positions match TRBD2. The CDR3 runs to 16 residues. The V gene end was trimmed by 5 bases and the J gene end by 7 bases; junction bases not matched to a gene: 7. Germline CDR1 and CDR2: SNHLY and FYNNEI. This CDR3 is CASSRTGTSGRNEQFF. The CDR3 DNA is TGTGCCAGCAGTCGAACCGGGACTAGCGGGAGAAATGAGCAGTTCTTC.

This clone showed up just a few times. CDR3 bases: TGTGCCAGCAGCTTGATTCCGGGACTAGAGTCAGATACGCAGTATTTT. This encodes CASSLIPGLESDTQYF. The rearrangement links TRBV5-4 to TRBJ2-3; TRBD2 agrees at 8 bases. The CDR3 is 16 amino acids. Trimming removed 1 base from V and 4 bases from J; junction bases left unmatched: 8. CDR1 is SGHNT, CDR2 YYREEE, per germline (reference sequence).

The chain recombines TRBV19 with TRBJ1-2; D ambiguous. The CDR3 is 15 residues long. In germline, CDR1 is LNHDA, CDR2 SQIVND (reference sequence). Trimming took 6 bases from V and 0 from J, leaving 14 bases between them. The CDR3 protein is CASRSRGSPNYGYTF. In DNA form, the CDR3 reads TGTGCCAGTAGGTCAAGAGGTTCTCCTAACTATGGCTACACCTTC.

As concerns this clone: The junction does not match germline at one end; this may be a read error. The CDR3 DNA is TGTGCCAGCAGCTTGGGTTTAGGGGATAATTCATCCCTCCACTTT. It specifies CASSLGLGDNSSLHF. The chain uses TRBV5-4 and TRBJ1-6; D perhaps matches TRBD1 (5 bases). The germline gives CDR1 SGHNT, CDR2 YYREEE (reference sequence). There are 15 residues in the CDR3. The whole variable domain, filled in from reference TRBV5-4 and TRBJ1-6, reads ETGVTQSPTHLIKTRGQQVTLRCSSQSGHNTVSWYQQALGQGPQFIFQYYREEENGRGNFPPRFSGLQFPNYSSELNVNALELDDSALYLCASSLGLGDNSSLHFGNGTRLTVT.

The V call is TRBV7-9, the J call TRBJ2-7; 14 bases align to TRBD2. This CDR3 is built from 14 residues. Germline values: CDR1 SEHNR, CDR2 FQNEAQ (reference sequence). Unmatched junction bases numbered 5, after V lost 8 bases and J lost 5 bases. The CDR3 loop reads CASSQGLAGDEQYF. As DNA, the CDR3 is TGTGCCAGCTCCCAGGGACTAGCGGGAGACGAGCAGTACTTC.

The chain has TRBV27 and TRBJ1-3; tentative D call: TRBD1 (6 bases). This CDR3 spans 14 amino acids. Germline V gene lookup returns CDR1 MNHEY and CDR2 SMNVEV (reference sequence). The germline V and J ends were trimmed by 5 bases and 1 base, with 9 bases remaining between them. For the CDR3, the DNA is TGTGCCAGCAGTGGTACAGGGTCTGGAAACACCATATATTTT. Translating gives CASSGTGSGNTIYF.

This clone was recorded a few times. The V and J genes are TRBV5-1 and TRBJ1-2; the D gene is possibly TRBD1 (5 bases). The CDR3 sequence is 15 residues long. V was trimmed by 4 bases and J by 6 bases, leaving 19 bases between them. Germline lookup yields CDR1 SGHRS and CDR2 YFSETQ. The CDR3 protein is CASSSQGEFLDGYTF. The CDR3 DNA reads TGCGCCAGCAGCAGTCAGGGCGAGTTTTTGGATGGCTACACCTTC. Full variable domain (outside the CDR3, taken from reference TRBV5-1 and TRBJ1-2): KAGVTQTPRYLIKTRGQQVTLSCSPISGHRSVSWYQQTPGQGLQFLFEYFSETQRNKGNFPGRFSGRQFSNSRSEMNVSTLELGDSALYLCASSSQGEFLDGYTFGSGTRLTVV.

This clone has only a few counts. V usage is TRBV29-1 and J usage is TRBJ2-3; D ambiguous. The CDR3 consists of 14 residues. V lost 7 bases and J 4 bases, leaving 18 bases between the germline ends. CDR1 and CDR2 from the germline V gene are SQVTM and ANQGSEA. The CDR3 DNA reads TGCAGCGAATCTGTTTCGGGTTCCTCAGATACGCAGTATTTT. Translated, it gives CSESVSGSSDTQYF.

This chain links TRBV7-9 with TRBJ2-7, with D perhaps matching TRBD1 (5 bases). From germline, CDR1 is SEHNR and CDR2 FQNEAQ (reference sequence). V was shortened by 6 bases and J by 1 base, with 10 bases between the two germline ends. The CDR3 runs 13 residues. The CDR3 nucleotides are TGTGCCAGCAGATCTGACAGATCCTACGAGCAGTACTTC. It encodes CASRSDRSYEQYF.

J is TRBJ2-1 and V is TRBV2; 9 nucleotides agree with TRBD2. This CDR3 has 14 residues. The V gene's germline CDR1 is SNHLY and CDR2 FYNNEI. J lost 14 bases, V lost 8 bases, and 16 bases had no gene match. The CDR3 is CASERRGEASGKFF. CDR3 DNA sequence: TGTGCCAGCGAGAGAAGAGGGGAGGCTAGCGGGAAGTTCTTC.

Only a few counts were recorded for this clone. The chain joins TRBV5-1 to TRBJ2-7, with 7 bases matching TRBD1. V lost 4 bases and J lost 2; bases outside the gene matches: 6. The CDR3 length is 14 residues. Germline V gene lookup returns CDR1 SGHRS and CDR2 YFSETQ. This chain's CDR3 is CASSEQGFTYEQYF. The CDR3 DNA follows: TGCGCCAGCAGCGAACAGGGGTTTACCTACGAGCAGTACTTC.

V usage is TRBV28 and J usage is TRBJ1-1; D gene unclear. The germline V and J ends were trimmed by 3 bases and 1 base, with 9 bases remaining between them. The CDR3 sequence is 14 residues long. CDR1 and CDR2 from the germline V gene are MDHEN and SYDVKM. Written as DNA, the CDR3 is TGTGCCAGCAGTTTGAGGGTGGCGAACACTGAAGCTTTCTTT. Its translation is CASSLRVANTEAFF.

The chain links TRBV6-5 to TRBJ1-1; D is ambiguous. CDR1 and CDR2 from the germline V gene are MNHEY and SVGAGI. V was clipped by 2 bases and J by 0 bases, with 10 bases between them. The CDR3 has 15 amino acids. CDR3 bases: TGTGCCAGCAGTTACGACGCCAGGTTGAACACTGAAGCTTTCTTT. Amino acids: CASSYDARLNTEAFF.

The chain joins TRBV6-6 to TRBJ2-7, with 12 bases matching TRBD2. V lost 10 bases to trimming and J lost 1 base; unmatched junction nucleotides: 8. The CDR3 extends over 15 amino acids. Germline V gene lookup returns CDR1 MNHNY and CDR2 SVGAGI (reference sequence). The CDR3 sequence: CAIVQGTSGSYEQYF. In DNA form, the CDR3 reads TGTGCCATAGTACAGGGGACTAGCGGGTCCTACGAGCAGTACTTC.

The rearrangement uses TRBV7-3 and TRBJ2-7; D is possibly TRBD2 (7 bases). V was pared by 5 bases and J by 1 base, with 15 bases between. The CDR3 totals 15 residues. The germline CDR1 and CDR2 sequences are SGHTA and FQGTGA. The CDR3 sequence: CASSPRGANSYEQYF. The DNA for the CDR3 is TGTGCCAGCAGCCCACGGGGGGCAAATTCCTACGAGCAGTACTTC.